The next 8 T cell receptor beta chains were all read from a single sample in a study of CD8 T cells in Susac syndrome. Reverse transcription used about 0.45 to 1 ug RNA and random hexamers. MiXCR, applied by TCRdb to the immunoSEQ multiplex PCR reads, yields one record per CDR3 protein. The sample has approximately 180,000 distinct CDR3 sequences, 90% to 97% seen once. Sample: CD4+ T cells from PBMCs. Receptors originate from a human donor with multiple sclerosis.

V and J are TRBV2 and TRBJ1-1; maybe TRBD1 (5 bases). The V gene lost 8 bases and the J gene lost 4 bases, with 8 bases spanning the gap. The CDR3 sequence is 11 residues long. The germline CDR1 and CDR2 sequences are SNHLY and FYNNEI. The CDR3 here is CASRRGTEAFF. CDR3 bases: TGTGCCAGCCGTAGGGGCACTGAAGCTTTCTTT.

The V and J genes are TRBV5-1 and TRBJ2-7; tentatively, D is TRBD1 or TRBD2 (5 bases each). Deletions cut 3 bases from V and 2 bases from J, with 15 bases between. The CDR3 is 15 amino acids. Germline V gene data show CDR1 as SGHRS and CDR2 as YFSETQ. CDR3 sequence: CASSSDAGTAYEQYF. The CDR3 region has the DNA TGCGCCAGCAGCTCCGATGCCGGGACGGCCTACGAGCAGTACTTC.

This chain uses TRBV27 with TRBJ1-1, with 12 bases fitting TRBD1. The CDR3 loop spans 14 amino acids. V gave up 5 bases and J gave up 3 bases; unmatched junction bases: 1. Germline assignment: CDR1 MNHEY and CDR2 SMNVEV (reference sequence). In DNA form, the CDR3 reads TGTGCCAGCAGTCGGGACAGGGGGCACACTGAAGCTTTCTTT. Translation gives CASSRDRGHTEAFF.

The CDR3 reads CAWSQAGGGSGDTQYF. In DNA, the CDR3 is TGTGCCTGGAGTCAGGCCGGGGGGGGCTCAGGAGATACGCAGTATTTT. J is TRBJ2-3 and V is TRBV30; TRBD2 aligns across 8 bases. Germline V gene data show CDR1 as GTSNPN and CDR2 as SVGIG (reference sequence). V was pared by 2 bases and J by 5 bases, with 12 bases of the junction left unmatched. This CDR3 comprises 16 residues. Looking up the rest from reference TRBV30 and TRBJ2-3 gives the full variable domain: SQTIHQWPATLVQPVGSPLSLECTVEGTSNPNLYWYRQAAGRGLQLLFYSVGIGQISSEVPQNLSASRPQDRQFILSSKKLLLSDSGFYLCAWSQAGGGSGDTQYFGPGTRLTVL.

The chain employs TRBV3-1 and TRBJ1-1; possible D gene TRBD1, 6 bases. The CDR3 spans 15 residues. Trimming shortened V by 4 bases and J by 10 bases, and 22 bases separated the two germline ends. In germline, CDR1 is LGHDT, CDR2 YNNKEL (reference sequence). The CDR3 sequence is CASSPYAGGASGAFF. Written as DNA, the CDR3 is TGTGCCAGCAGCCCATACGCCGGGGGCGCCTCGGGAGCTTTCTTT.

V and J are TRBV12-3 or TRBV12-4 and TRBJ2-1; D might be TRBD1 (5 bases). The CDR3 consists of 15 residues. Deletions cut 3 bases from V and 1 base from J, with 10 bases between. This CDR3 is CASSLTAGSYNEQFF. DNA of the CDR3: TGTGCCAGCAGTTTGACAGCTGGATCCTACAATGAGCAGTTCTTC.

V is TRBV7-2 and J is TRBJ2-5; D call uncertain. Germline assignment: CDR1 SGHTA and CDR2 FQGNSA. V gave up 1 base and J gave up 1 base, with 10 bases separating them. This CDR3 is built from 15 residues. CDR3 nucleotide sequence: TGTGCCAGCAGCTTAGGAGCTACCCGCCAAGAGACCCAGTACTTC. The encoded protein is CASSLGATRQETQYF.

The rearrangement uses TRBV6-6 and TRBJ2-5, with TRBD2 matching over 12 bases. After removal of 5 bases from V and 1 base from J, the junction contained 5 bases not matched to a gene. Germline V lookup: CDR1 MNHNY, CDR2 SVGAGI (reference sequence). This CDR3 contains 16 residues. Written as DNA, the CDR3 is TGTGCCAGCAGTCCCAGACTAGCGGGGGCCCAAGAGACCCAGTACTTC. Translation: CASSPRLAGAQETQYF.